The sequence of this T cell receptor (beta chain) was determined in a study of radiation and T cells in renal cell carcinoma. Study outcomes and limitations: Top tumor clonotypes rose in blood 2 weeks post-radiation, then contracted.

TCRdb's table, derived via immunoSEQ multiplex PCR, lists solely in-frame clones and lacks some. The sample yields roughly 80,000 clones, 80% to 90% seen once. Germline V gene sequence: CDR1 LNHDA, CDR2 SQIVND (reference sequence). The length of the CDR3 is 13 residues. V dropped 5 bases and J dropped 4 bases, with 10 bases sitting between them. This clone was recorded once. Its specificity is unknown. Time point given: blood 2 weeks post-SBRT. Described treatment: 15 Gy SBRT to primary tumor, nephrectomy 4 weeks later. The sample here was blood, taken from a patient whose treatment included radiotherapy and nephrectomy. This receptor was taken from a woman aged 45-65 years with renal cell carcinoma. The rearrangement uses TRBV19 and TRBJ2-3; D unclear. The CDR3 region is CASSEGTADTQYF. The CDR3 DNA reads as TGTGCCAGTAGTGAAGGCACTGCAGATACGCAGTATTTT.